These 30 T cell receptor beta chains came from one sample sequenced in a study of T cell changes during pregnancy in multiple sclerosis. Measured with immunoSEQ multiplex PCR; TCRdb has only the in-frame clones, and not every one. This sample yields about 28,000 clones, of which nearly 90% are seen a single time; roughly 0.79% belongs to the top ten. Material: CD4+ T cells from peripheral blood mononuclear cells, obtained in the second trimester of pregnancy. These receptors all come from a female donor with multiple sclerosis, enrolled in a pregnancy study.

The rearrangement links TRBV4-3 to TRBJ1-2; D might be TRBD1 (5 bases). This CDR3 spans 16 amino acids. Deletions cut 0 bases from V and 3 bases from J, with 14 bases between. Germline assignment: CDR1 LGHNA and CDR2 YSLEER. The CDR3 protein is CASSQDQAGGDYGYTF. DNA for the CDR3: TGCGCCAGCAGCCAAGATCAGGCGGGGGGGGACTATGGCTACACCTTC.

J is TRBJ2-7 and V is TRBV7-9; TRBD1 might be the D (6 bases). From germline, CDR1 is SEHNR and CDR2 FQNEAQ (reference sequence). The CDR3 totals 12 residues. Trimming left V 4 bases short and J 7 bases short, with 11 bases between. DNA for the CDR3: TGTGCCAGCAGCTCGGACAGCCGGGAGCAGTACTTC. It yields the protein CASSSDSREQYF. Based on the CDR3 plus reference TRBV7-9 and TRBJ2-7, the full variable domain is DTGVSQNPRHKITKRGQNVTFRCDPISEHNRLYWYRQTLGQGPEFLTYFQNEAQLEKSRLLSDRFSAERPKGSFSTLEIQRTEQGDSAMYLCASSSDSREQYFGPGTRLTVT.

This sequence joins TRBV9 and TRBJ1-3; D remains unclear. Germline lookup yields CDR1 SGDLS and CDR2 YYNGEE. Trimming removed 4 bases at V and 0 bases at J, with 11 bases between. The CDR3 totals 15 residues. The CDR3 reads CASSPEPTSGNTIYF. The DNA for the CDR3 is TGTGCCAGCAGCCCAGAACCCACCTCTGGAAACACCATATATTTT.

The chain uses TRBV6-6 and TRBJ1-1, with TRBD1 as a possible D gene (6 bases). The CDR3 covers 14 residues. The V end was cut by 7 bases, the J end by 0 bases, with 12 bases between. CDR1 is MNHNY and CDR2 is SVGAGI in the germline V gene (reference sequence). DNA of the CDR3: TGTGCCAGCAATACAGGGCAACTGAACACTGAAGCTTTCTTT. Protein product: CASNTGQLNTEAFF.

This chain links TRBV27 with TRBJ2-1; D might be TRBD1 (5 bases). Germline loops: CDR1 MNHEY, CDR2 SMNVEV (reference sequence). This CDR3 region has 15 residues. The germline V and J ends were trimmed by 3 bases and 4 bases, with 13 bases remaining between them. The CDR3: CASSFDQGLYNEQFF. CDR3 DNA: TGTGCCAGCAGTTTTGACCAGGGCCTATACAATGAGCAGTTCTTC.

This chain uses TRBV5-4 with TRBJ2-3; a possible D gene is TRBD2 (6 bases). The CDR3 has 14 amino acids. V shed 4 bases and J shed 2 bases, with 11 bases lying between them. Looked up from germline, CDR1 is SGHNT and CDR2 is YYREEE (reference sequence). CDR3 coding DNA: TGTGCCAGCAGCATAGGGACTTTCACAGATACGCAGTATTTT. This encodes CASSIGTFTDTQYF.

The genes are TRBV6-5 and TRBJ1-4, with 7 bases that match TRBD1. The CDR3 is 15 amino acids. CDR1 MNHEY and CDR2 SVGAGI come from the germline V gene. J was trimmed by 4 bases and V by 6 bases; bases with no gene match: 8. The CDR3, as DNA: TGTGCCAGCAGCCCCAGGGGGGAGGTTAATGAAAAACTGTTTTTT. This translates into CASSPRGEVNEKLFF.

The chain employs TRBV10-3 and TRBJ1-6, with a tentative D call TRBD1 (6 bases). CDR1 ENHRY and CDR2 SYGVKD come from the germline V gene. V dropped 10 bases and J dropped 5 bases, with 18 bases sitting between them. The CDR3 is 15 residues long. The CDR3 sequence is CATARDTNDNSPLHF. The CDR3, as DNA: TGTGCCACCGCCCGGGACACCAACGATAATTCACCCCTCCACTTT.

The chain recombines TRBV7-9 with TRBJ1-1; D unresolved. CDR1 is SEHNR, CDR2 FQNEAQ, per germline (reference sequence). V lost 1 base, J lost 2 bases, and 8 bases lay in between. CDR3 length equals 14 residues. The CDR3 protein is CASSLGLSNTEAFF. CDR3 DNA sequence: TGTGCCAGCAGCTTAGGTCTAAGTAACACTGAAGCTTTCTTT.

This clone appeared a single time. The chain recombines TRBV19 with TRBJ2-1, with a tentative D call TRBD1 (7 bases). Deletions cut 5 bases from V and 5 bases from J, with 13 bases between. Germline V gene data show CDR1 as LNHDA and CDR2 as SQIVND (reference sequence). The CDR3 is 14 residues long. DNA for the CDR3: TGTGCCAGTAGTTCGGCAGGGGGGAACAATGAGCAGTTCTTC. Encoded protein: CASSSAGGNNEQFF.

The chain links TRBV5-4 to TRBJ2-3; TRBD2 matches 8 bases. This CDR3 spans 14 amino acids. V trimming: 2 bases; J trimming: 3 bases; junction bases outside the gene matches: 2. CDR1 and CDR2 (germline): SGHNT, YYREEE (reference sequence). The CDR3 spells CASSFSGGTDTQYF. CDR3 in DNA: TGTGCCAGCAGCTTCTCGGGGGGGACAGATACGCAGTATTTT.

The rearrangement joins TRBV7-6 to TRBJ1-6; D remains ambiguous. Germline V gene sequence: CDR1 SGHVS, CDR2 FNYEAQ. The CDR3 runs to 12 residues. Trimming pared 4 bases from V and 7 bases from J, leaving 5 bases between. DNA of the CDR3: TGTGCCAGCAGCTCGGGGAATTCACCCCTCCACTTT. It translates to CASSSGNSPLHF.

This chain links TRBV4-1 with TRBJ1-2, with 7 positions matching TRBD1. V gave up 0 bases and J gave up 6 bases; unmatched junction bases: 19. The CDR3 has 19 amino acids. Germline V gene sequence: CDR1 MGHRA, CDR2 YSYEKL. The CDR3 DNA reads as TGCGCCAGCAGCCAAGAAGGCTCGAGGCCAGGGGGTTACGGGAATGGCTACACCTTC. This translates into CASSQEGSRPGGYGNGYTF.

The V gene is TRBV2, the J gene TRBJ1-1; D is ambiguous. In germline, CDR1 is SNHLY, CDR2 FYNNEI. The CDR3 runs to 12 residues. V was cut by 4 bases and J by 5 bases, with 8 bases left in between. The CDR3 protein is CASSAGGTEAFF. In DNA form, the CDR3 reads TGTGCCAGCAGTGCTGGCGGGACTGAAGCTTTCTTT.

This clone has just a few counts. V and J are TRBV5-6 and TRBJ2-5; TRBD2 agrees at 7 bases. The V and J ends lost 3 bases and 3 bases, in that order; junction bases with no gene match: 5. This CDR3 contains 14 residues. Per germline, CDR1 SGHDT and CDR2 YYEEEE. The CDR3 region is CASSSTLAEETQYF. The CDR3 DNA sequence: TGTGCCAGCAGCTCGACCCTAGCGGAAGAGACCCAGTACTTC.

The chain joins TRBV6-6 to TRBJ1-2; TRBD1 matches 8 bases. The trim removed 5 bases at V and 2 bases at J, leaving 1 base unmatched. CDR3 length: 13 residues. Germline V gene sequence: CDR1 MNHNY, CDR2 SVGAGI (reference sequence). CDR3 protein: CASSHRGNYGYTF. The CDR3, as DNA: TGTGCCAGCAGTCACAGGGGGAACTATGGCTACACCTTC.

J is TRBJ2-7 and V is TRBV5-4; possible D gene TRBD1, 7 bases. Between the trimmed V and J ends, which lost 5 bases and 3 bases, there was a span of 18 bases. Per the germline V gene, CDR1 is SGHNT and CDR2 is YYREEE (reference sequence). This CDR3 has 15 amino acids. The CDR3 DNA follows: TGTGCCAGCAGTCCTCAGGGGGGCGGGTACTACGAGCAGTACTTC. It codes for CASSPQGGGYYEQYF.

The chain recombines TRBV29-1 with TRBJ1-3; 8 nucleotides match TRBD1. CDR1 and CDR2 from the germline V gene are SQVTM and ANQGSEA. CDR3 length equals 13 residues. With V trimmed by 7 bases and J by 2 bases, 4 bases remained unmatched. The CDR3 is CSAGQGTGNTIYF. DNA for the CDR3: TGCAGCGCCGGACAGGGCACTGGAAACACCATATATTTT. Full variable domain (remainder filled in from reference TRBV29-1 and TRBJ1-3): SAVISQKPSRDICQRGTSLTIQCQVDSQVTMMFWYRQQPGQSLTLIATANQGSEATYESGFVIDKFPISRPNLTFSTLTVSNMSPEDSSIYLCSAGQGTGNTIYFGEGSWLTVV.

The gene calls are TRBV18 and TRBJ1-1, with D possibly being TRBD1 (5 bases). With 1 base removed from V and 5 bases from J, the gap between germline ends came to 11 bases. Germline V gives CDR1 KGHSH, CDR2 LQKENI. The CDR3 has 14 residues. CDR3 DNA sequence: TGTGCCAGCTCACCACGATACCCAGGGACTGAAGCTTTCTTT. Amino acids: CASSPRYPGTEAFF. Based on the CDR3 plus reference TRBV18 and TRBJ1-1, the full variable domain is NAGVMQNPRHLVRRRGQEARLRCSPMKGHSHVYWYRQLPEEGLKFMVYLQKENIIDESGMPKERFSAEFPKEGPSILRIQQVVRGDSAAYFCASSPRYPGTEAFFGQGTRLTVV.

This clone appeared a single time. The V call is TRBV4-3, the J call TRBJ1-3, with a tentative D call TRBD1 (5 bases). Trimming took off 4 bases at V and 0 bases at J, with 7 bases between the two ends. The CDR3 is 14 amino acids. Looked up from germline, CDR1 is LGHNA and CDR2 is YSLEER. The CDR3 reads CASSRDSSGNTIYF. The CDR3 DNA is TGCGCCAGCAGCCGAGACAGCTCTGGAAACACCATATATTTT.

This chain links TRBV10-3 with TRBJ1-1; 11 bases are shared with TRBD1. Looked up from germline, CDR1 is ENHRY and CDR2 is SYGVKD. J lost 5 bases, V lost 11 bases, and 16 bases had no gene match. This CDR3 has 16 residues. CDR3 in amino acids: CASHWARGQGGTEAFF. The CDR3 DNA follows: TGTGCCTCCCATTGGGCCCGGGGACAGGGGGGGACTGAAGCTTTCTTT.

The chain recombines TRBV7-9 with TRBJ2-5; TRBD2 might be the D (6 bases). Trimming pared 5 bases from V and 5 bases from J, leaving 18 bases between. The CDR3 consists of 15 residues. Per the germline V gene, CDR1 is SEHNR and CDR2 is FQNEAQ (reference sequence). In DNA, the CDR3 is TGTGCCAGCAGCCATGGGAGCGGGTTGGAGGAGACCCAGTACTTC. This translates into CASSHGSGLEETQYF.

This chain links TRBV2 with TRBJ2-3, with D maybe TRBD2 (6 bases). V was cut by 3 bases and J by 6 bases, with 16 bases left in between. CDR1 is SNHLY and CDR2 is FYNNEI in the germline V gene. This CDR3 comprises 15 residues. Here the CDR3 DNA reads TGTGCCAGCAGTGATGAAGCGGGCGCGGGGGATACGCAGTATTTT. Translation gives CASSDEAGAGDTQYF.

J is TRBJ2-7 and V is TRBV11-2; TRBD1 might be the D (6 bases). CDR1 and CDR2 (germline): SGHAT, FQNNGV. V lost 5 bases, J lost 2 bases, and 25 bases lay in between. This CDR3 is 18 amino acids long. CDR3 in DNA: TGTGCCAGCAGCCCGGTGTTGCGTAACCGGGACACTGCCTACGAGCAGTACTTC. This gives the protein CASSPVLRNRDTAYEQYF.

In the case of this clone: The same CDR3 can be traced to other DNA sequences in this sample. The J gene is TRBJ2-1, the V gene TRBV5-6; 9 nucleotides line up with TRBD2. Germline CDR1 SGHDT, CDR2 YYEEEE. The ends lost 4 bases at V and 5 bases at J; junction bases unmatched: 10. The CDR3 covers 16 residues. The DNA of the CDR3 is TGTGCCAGCAGCGCTTTGCTAGCGGGGCTTAACAATGAGCAGTTCTTC. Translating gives CASSALLAGLNNEQFF.

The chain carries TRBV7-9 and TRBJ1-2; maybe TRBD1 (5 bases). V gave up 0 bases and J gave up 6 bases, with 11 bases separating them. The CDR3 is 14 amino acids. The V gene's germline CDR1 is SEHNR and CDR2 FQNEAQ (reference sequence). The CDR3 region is CASSLAAGWHGYTF. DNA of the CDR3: TGTGCCAGCAGCTTAGCCGCAGGGTGGCATGGCTACACCTTC.

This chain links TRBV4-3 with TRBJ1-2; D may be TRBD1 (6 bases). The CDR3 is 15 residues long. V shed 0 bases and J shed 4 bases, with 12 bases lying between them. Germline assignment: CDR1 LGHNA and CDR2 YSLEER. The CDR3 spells CASSQDWGHSYGYTF. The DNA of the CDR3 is TGCGCCAGCAGCCAAGATTGGGGACATTCCTATGGCTACACCTTC.

The CDR3 DNA follows: TGCGCCAGCAGCATGGACCCGGGGGCTGGGGCCAACGTCCTGACTTTC. This sequence encodes CASSMDPGAGANVLTF. J is TRBJ2-6 and V is TRBV5-1; a possible D gene is TRBD2 (6 bases). The germline CDR1 and CDR2 sequences are SGHRS and YFSETQ. The ends were cut back, 4 bases at V and 2 bases at J, with 13 bases in the middle. The length of the CDR3 is 16 residues.

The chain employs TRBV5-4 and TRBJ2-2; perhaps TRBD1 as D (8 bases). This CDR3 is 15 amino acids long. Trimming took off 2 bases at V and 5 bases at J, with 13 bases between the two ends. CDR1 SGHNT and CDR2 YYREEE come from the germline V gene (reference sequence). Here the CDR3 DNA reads TGTGCCAGCAGCTTCGGACAGGGAGGGACCGGGGAGCTGTTTTTT. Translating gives CASSFGQGGTGELFF.

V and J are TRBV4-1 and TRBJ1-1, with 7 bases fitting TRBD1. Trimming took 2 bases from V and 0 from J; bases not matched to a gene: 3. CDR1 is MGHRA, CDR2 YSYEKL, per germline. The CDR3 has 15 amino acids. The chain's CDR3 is CASSQSGTVNTEAFF. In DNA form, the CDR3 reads TGCGCCAGCAGCCAATCTGGGACAGTGAACACTGAAGCTTTCTTT.